This TCR beta chain comes out of a study of early stage breast cancer tumors (TCRdb year 2017). In terms of the full investigation: Of the roughly 15 invasive breast tumors, roughly 12 were found to be estrogen receptor-positive, progesterone receptor-positive and HER2-negative. About 70% of the 12 ER+/PR+/HER2- tumors were invasive ductal carcinomas, while the other four were invasive lobular carcinomas. On average, each sample got approximately 9.8-fold read coverage. A total of over 2 million templates, representing some 1,000,000 unique clonotypes, were detected across all samples. The full study reports these points: Compared with adjacent normal breast tissue, tumors had higher clonality and around 2.5-fold greater T cell density. Because the cohort was small, analysis by tumor subtype was not possible. Enriched TCRB sequences shared across patients were found to be mostly commonly generated sequences that were unlikely to play an important role in the tumor microenvironment. Sequencing bulk genomic DNA from unsorted cells could not capture chain pairing or functional markers like CD4, CD8 and FOXP3. Repertoires from blood and normal breast were more alike than repertoires from blood and tumor, and in about 90% of the 16 patients, comparing each tissue with blood separated tumor from normal.

Worth noting for this clone: Its antigen is unknown. The sample holds no much larger clone one base away, and base qualities are not on file.

Trimming removed 2 bases from V and 4 bases from J; the gene matches leave 8 bases unexplained. The cysteine opens and the phenylalanine closes a CDR3 of 15 amino acids. The entry retains the CDR3 DNA only, 45 bases that are in frame from base 1. Via the germline V gene, CDR1 is SGHDT and CDR2 YYEEEE. The study profiled bulk TCR beta-chain repertoires in matched peripheral blood, tumor and adjacent normal breast tissue taken from over 15 patients with early-stage breast cancer. Before surgery, whole blood (roughly 5-10 mL) was collected into EDTA tubes and processed within 2 hours. Peripheral blood mononuclear cells were isolated by Ficoll-Paque centrifugation in SepMate-50 tubes. PBMCs were cryopreserved in about 90% FBS with approximately 10% DMSO in aliquots of 2 to 4 million cells and stored in liquid nitrogen. The Qiagen AllPrep DNA/RNA Mini kit was used to extract genomic DNA. Each sample was amplified as two independent genomic DNA replicates: around 0.45 ug for blood and about 1.4 ug for tumor or normal breast. TCRB sequencing of genomic DNA was carried out with the ImmunoSeq Intro kit according to the manufacturer's instructions. Multiplex PCR ran about 29 cycles with proprietary primers and spike-in control sequences for absolute quantification. Single-end 150-bp reads were used to sequence an 87-bp fragment spanning the CDR3 and the flanking V and J genes. Seven samples, with two replicates for each sample, were multiplexed per lane of an Illumina MiSeq using version 3.0 chemistry. In the original analysis: Raw data were processed with the vendor's proprietary pipeline, and both replicates were merged into a single result per sample. To define clonotypes, the study grouped productive rearrangements that shared the V-gene family, CDR3 amino acid sequence and J-gene segment. Clonality was calculated as 1 minus the normalized Shannon entropy (Pielou evenness) of TCRB abundances. To estimate T cell density, the total number of templates was divided by the input cell count, which was inferred from how much DNA went in. Recon, run with its default parameters, was used to estimate overall repertoire diversity and clonality. A clonotype counted as tumor-enriched if its abundance in tumor exceeded 0.1% and was at least 32-fold higher than its abundance in normal breast. The clones in this table, taken by TCRdb from immuneACCESS, are in-frame only. Not every clone is retained; where verified, under half of the shortfall comes from an unresolved V gene, and the cause of the rest is unknown. That table supplies the V and J calls and clone size; D and trimming were determined from the DNA. In all, the sample holds 25,000 to 30,000 clones, and 80% of those were seen once. The ten largest clones take up 9.5% to 15% of the sample.

The source is a person aged 55-75 years with breast cancer. Recombination connected TRBV5-6 to TRBJ2-7, with 8 bases matching TRBD1. The specimen was blood. The CDR3 amino acid sequence is: CASSFPGGAGYEQYF. DNA sequence: TGTGCCAGCAGCTTCCCAGGGGGCGCTGGTTACGAGCAGTACTTC.